This TCR beta chain was observed in a study of T cells after somatic rescue of genetic block. A single count supports this clone. Libraries were prepared by immunoSEQ multiplex PCR; TCRdb keeps only in-frame clonotypes and omits some of them. The table shows 15,000 or so clones, with 55% to 75% occurring only once. The V gene's germline CDR1 is SGHTA and CDR2 FQGTGA. V lost 8 bases and J 3 bases, leaving 14 bases between the germline ends. This CDR3 is built from 13 residues. V is TRBV7-3 and J is TRBJ2-7, with a weak D call TRBD2 (6 bases). The sequence was collected from a man aged 18 to 29. Sequencing used peripheral blood mononuclear cells (PBMCs). DNA for the CDR3: TGTGCCAGCTCCCCCGGGAGTGGCTACGAGCAGTACTTC. Amino acids: CASSPGSGYEQYF.